One sample yielded the 17 T cell receptor beta chains listed below, sequenced in a study of T-cell reconstitution after alpha-beta-depleted transplantation in children. The authors prepared the TCRbeta library with unique molecular identifiers. Using its own MiXCR run on the PCR reads, TCRdb lists one record per CDR3 protein. The data show about 410,000 distinct CDR3 sequences, approximately 20% seen once. The input for sequencing was PBMCs from the stem cell graft donor, taken from the stem cell graft. The receptor source for this set is a human donor who donated a stem cell graft to a child with acute myeloid leukemia.

This sequence joins TRBV6-5 and TRBJ2-7, with 7 bases matching TRBD1. V was pared by 0 bases and J by 3 bases, with 2 bases of the junction left unmatched. The CDR3 is 14 residues long. CDR1 is MNHEY, CDR2 SVGAGI, per germline. The CDR3 reads CASSYSRDSYEQYF. For the CDR3, the DNA is TGTGCCAGCAGTTACTCTAGGGACAGCTACGAGCAGTACTTC.

This clonotype was counted between two and nine times. The chain employs TRBV20-1 and TRBJ2-3; TRBD2 matches at 9 bases. Looked up from germline, CDR1 is DFQATT and CDR2 is SNEGSKA (reference sequence). This CDR3 comprises 15 residues. With 2 bases clipped from V and 1 base from J, the junction kept 4 bases outside the gene matches. CDR3 region: CSARKLAGGTDTQYF. CDR3 DNA sequence: TGCAGTGCTAGAAAGTTAGCGGGAGGCACAGATACGCAGTATTTT.

This clonotype has a handful of counts. The chain carries TRBV7-9 and TRBJ2-7, with D perhaps matching TRBD2 (7 bases). This CDR3 region has 16 residues. Between the trimmed V and J ends, which lost 5 bases and 2 bases, there was a span of 19 bases. Germline V gene sequence: CDR1 SEHNR, CDR2 FQNEAQ (reference sequence). Written as DNA, the CDR3 is TGTGCCAGCAGCAGGGGGGGTGCAGGACCTACCTACGAGCAGTACTTC. Protein product: CASSRGGAGPTYEQYF. Looking up the rest from reference TRBV7-9 and TRBJ2-7 gives the full variable domain: DTGVSQNPRHKITKRGQNVTFRCDPISEHNRLYWYRQTLGQGPEFLTYFQNEAQLEKSRLLSDRFSAERPKGSFSTLEIQRTEQGDSAMYLCASSRGGAGPTYEQYFGPGTRLTVT.

This clonotype occurred a few times. The chain combines TRBV29-1 with TRBJ2-5, with 7 bases aligning to TRBD2. The germline V gene has CDR1 SQVTM and CDR2 ANQGSEA. This CDR3 has 14 amino acids. J was trimmed by 7 bases and V by 6 bases; bases with no gene match: 14. CDR3 in amino acids: CSVATSGTWGTQYF. The CDR3 nucleotides read TGCAGCGTGGCCACAAGCGGGACCTGGGGGACCCAGTACTTC.

This chain links TRBV28 with TRBJ2-7; 9 bases are shared with TRBD1. Germline V gene lookup returns CDR1 MDHEN and CDR2 SYDVKM. This CDR3 contains 13 residues. The V gene end was trimmed by 8 bases and the J gene end by 4 bases; junction bases not matched to a gene: 6. This chain's CDR3 is CASLDRGNYEQYF. CDR3 coding DNA: TGTGCCAGCCTAGACAGGGGGAATTACGAGCAGTACTTC.

This clonotype was seen a handful of times. The J gene is TRBJ2-3, the V gene TRBV9; D assignment may be TRBD1 or TRBD2 (5 bases each). Germline V gene sequence: CDR1 SGDLS, CDR2 YYNGEE. V gave up 3 bases and J gave up 11 bases, with 28 bases separating them. This CDR3 has 17 amino acids. As DNA, the CDR3 is TGTGCCAGCAGCGAAAACCCAGGGACGGATCCCGCGGTTGGGCAGTATTTT. This translates into CASSENPGTDPAVGQYF.

The chain joins TRBV19 to TRBJ1-5; D not resolved. Germline loops: CDR1 LNHDA, CDR2 SQIVND (reference sequence). Trimming took 4 bases from V and 3 from J, leaving 7 bases between them. The CDR3 consists of 13 residues. The CDR3 spells CASSNAYNQPQHF. CDR3 sequence (DNA): TGTGCCAGTAGTAATGCCTACAATCAGCCCCAGCATTTT.

The DNA of the CDR3 is TGTGCCAGCAGTTTAAGGACAGGGGGAGGACAGCCCCAGCATTTT. Protein product: CASSLRTGGGQPQHF. The chain has TRBV12-3 or TRBV12-4 and TRBJ1-5; 10 nucleotides align to TRBD1. V lost 2 bases, J lost 7 bases, and 5 bases stayed unmatched. This CDR3 region has 15 residues.

This chain links TRBV5-1 with TRBJ1-3; D might be TRBD1 (5 bases). The V end was cut by 0 bases, the J end by 3 bases, with 13 bases between. The CDR3 is 16 residues long. Germline CDR1 is SGHRS and CDR2 is YFSETQ. The DNA of the CDR3 is TGCGCCAGCAGCTTGGCCCTGGGGACGGATGGAAACACCATATATTTT. Translation: CASSLALGTDGNTIYF.

This clonotype was recorded at least ten times. This chain joins TRBV20-1 and TRBJ2-7; TRBD2 aligns across 9 bases. The CDR3 is 13 residues long. Trimming took 4 bases from V and 3 from J; bases not matched to a gene: 4. Per the germline V gene, CDR1 is DFQATT and CDR2 is SNEGSKA (reference sequence). The DNA of the CDR3 is TGCAGTGCTATTCTAGCGGGGAGCTACGAGCAGTACTTC. The encoded protein is CSAILAGSYEQYF.

This clonotype came up many times. The gene calls are TRBV10-3 and TRBJ2-5; TRBD2 matches at 8 bases. V was pared by 3 bases and J by 2 bases, with 11 bases of the junction left unmatched. The CDR3 has 17 residues. The germline V gene has CDR1 ENHRY and CDR2 SYGVKD. The CDR3 DNA is TGTGCCATCAGTGATGAGGGTAGCGGGACCCGTCAAGAGACCCAGTACTTC. It translates to CAISDEGSGTRQETQYF.

This clonotype was seen at least ten times. V usage is TRBV20-1 and J usage is TRBJ2-5; no reliable D call. V gave up 1 base and J gave up 3 bases, with 9 bases separating them. This CDR3 region has 13 residues. Germline CDR1 and CDR2: DFQATT and SNEGSKA (reference sequence). In nucleotides, the CDR3 is TGCAGTGCTAGAGGACTGATAGAAGAGACCCAGTACTTC. This sequence encodes CSARGLIEETQYF.

CDR3 residues: CASSLEGRGEKLFF. CDR3 coding DNA: TGTGCCAGCAGTTTGGAAGGTAGGGGTGAAAAACTGTTTTTT. This rearrangement joins TRBV27 to TRBJ1-4; possibly TRBD1 for D (5 bases). Trimming pared 3 bases from V and 7 bases from J, leaving 12 bases between. The CDR3 is made up of 14 amino acids. Per the germline V gene, CDR1 is MNHEY and CDR2 is SMNVEV (reference sequence).

This chain joins TRBV29-1 and TRBJ1-2, with 7 bases aligning to TRBD1. V dropped 4 bases and J dropped 4; count of bases not matched to a gene: 6. The CDR3 contains 13 residues. The germline CDR1 and CDR2 sequences are SQVTM and ANQGSEA. The CDR3 nucleotides are TGCAGCGTTGCGCCGGGACAGATCTATGGCTACACCTTC. It specifies CSVAPGQIYGYTF.

The chain carries TRBV25-1 and TRBJ2-5; 7 bases align to TRBD1. The V and J ends lost 2 bases and 2 bases, in that order; junction bases with no gene match: 5. The germline V gene has CDR1 MGHDK and CDR2 SYGVNS. CDR3 length: 15 residues. The DNA of the CDR3 is TGTGCCAGCAGTGAACTGGGACAGTCTCAAGAGACCCAGTACTTC. It codes for CASSELGQSQETQYF.

The chain links TRBV6-5 to TRBJ1-1, with no clear D. CDR3 size: 14 residues. Trimming stripped 4 bases from V and 4 bases from J, with 13 bases between. Germline values: CDR1 MNHEY, CDR2 SVGAGI. This CDR3 is CASSSSSIRTEAFF. CDR3 bases: TGTGCCAGCAGTTCCTCTAGCATCCGCACTGAAGCTTTCTTT.

V and J are TRBV20-1 and TRBJ2-3; 10 bases line up with TRBD2. CDR3 length: 18 amino acids. J was trimmed by 6 bases and V by 0 bases; bases with no gene match: 15. Germline V lookup: CDR1 DFQATT, CDR2 SNEGSKA (reference sequence). The CDR3 region has the DNA TGCAGTGCTAGAGATCCCTCCCTGTCTAGCGGGAGTTTCGATACGCAGTATTTT. Translated: CSARDPSLSSGSFDTQYF.